This TCR beta chain comes out of a study of CD8+CD57+ T cells in acquired aplastic anemia. Findings and limits, study-wide: Patients and controls were found to share approximately 31 CD8+ CDR3 sequences.

The CDR3 totals 17 residues. CDR1 and CDR2 (germline): SGDLS, YYNGEE. The use of genomic DNA as template underpinned the TCR beta VDJ and CDR3 profiling. MiXCR, applied by TCRdb to the reads, yields one record per CDR3 protein. The sample holds some 150,000 distinct CDR3 sequences; about 52% are singletons and the top ten take 10% to 15%. Individuals selected for sequencing had exhibited CD8+CD57+ cell expansion on flow cytometry. This clonotype appeared many times. Its specificity is unknown. One end of the junction is discordant with germline, which a read error may explain. The sample taken for sequencing was sorted CD4+, CD8+, or CD8+CD57+ T cells (not recorded which) from PBMCs. This receptor was obtained from a human donor with aplastic anemia. V is TRBV9 and J is TRBJ2-7; 11 bases agree with TRBD2. As DNA, the CDR3 is TGTGCCAGCAGCCACCCGGGTAGCGGGGGGGCCTCCAACGAGCAGTACTTC. Its protein product is CASSHPGSGGASNEQYF.